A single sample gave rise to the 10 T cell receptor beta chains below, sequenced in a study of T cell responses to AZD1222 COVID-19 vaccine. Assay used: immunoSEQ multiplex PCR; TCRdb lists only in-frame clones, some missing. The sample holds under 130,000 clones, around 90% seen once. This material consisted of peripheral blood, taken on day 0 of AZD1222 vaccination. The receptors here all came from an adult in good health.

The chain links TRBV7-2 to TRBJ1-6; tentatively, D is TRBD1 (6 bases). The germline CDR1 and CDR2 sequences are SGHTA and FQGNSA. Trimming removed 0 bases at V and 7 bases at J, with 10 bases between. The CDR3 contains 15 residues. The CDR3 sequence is CASSLARTENSPLHF. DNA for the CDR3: TGTGCCAGCAGCTTAGCGAGGACAGAAAATTCACCCCTCCACTTT.

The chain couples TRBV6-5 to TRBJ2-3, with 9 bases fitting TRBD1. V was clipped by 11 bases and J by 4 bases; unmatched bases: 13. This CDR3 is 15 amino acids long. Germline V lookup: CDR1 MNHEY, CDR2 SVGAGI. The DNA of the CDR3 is TGTGCCGCATGGCGGGACAGGGTCCGACCAGATACGCAGTATTTT. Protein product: CAAWRDRVRPDTQYF.

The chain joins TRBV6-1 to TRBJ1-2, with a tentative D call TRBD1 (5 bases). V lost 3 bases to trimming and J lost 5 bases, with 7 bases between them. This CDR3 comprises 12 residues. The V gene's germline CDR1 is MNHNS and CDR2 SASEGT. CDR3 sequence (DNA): TGTGCCAGCAGTGACAGGGATTATGGCTACACCTTC. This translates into CASSDRDYGYTF.

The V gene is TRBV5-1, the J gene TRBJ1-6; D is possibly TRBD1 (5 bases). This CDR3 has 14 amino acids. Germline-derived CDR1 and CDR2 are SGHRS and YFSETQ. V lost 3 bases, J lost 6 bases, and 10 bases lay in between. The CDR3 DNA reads TGCGCCAGCAGCTCGGACGGGGGTAATTCACCCCTCCACTTT. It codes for CASSSDGGNSPLHF.

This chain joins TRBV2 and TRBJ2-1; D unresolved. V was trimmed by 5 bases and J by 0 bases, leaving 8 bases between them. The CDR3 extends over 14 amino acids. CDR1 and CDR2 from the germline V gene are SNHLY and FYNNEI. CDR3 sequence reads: CASSSMSSYNEQFF. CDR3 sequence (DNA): TGTGCCAGCAGTTCCATGAGCTCCTACAATGAGCAGTTCTTC.

This chain's CDR3 is CASRMGQTEGEQYF. For the CDR3, the DNA is TGTGCCAGCCGAATGGGACAGACGGAGGGGGAGCAGTACTTC. The chain combines TRBV27 with TRBJ2-7; weak D call: TRBD1 (7 bases). V lost 8 bases, J lost 7 bases, and 21 bases lay in between. CDR3 length: 14 residues. The V gene's germline CDR1 is MNHEY and CDR2 SMNVEV (reference sequence).

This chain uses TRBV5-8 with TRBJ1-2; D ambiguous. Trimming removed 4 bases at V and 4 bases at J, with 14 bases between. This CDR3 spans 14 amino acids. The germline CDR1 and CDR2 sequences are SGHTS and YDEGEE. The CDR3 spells CASSRRSGGYGYTF. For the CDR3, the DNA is TGTGCCAGCAGCCGACGTTCAGGAGGCTATGGCTACACCTTC.

The CDR3 loop reads CASSLGGAVAKNIQYF. The CDR3 nucleotides are TGTGCCAGCAGTTTGGGGGGGGCAGTAGCCAAAAACATTCAGTACTTC. This sequence joins TRBV28 and TRBJ2-4, with D possibly TRBD2 on 7 matching bases. The CDR3 is 16 residues long. Deletions cut 3 bases from V and 0 bases from J, with 12 bases between. Germline V gene data show CDR1 as MDHEN and CDR2 as SYDVKM.

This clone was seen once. CDR3 in amino acids: CASSLVSSGGELFF. The CDR3 region has the DNA TGCGCCAGCAGCTTGGTGTCTAGCGGCGGGGAGCTGTTTTTT. The chain joins TRBV5-1 to TRBJ2-2; TRBD2 agrees at 7 bases. CDR1 and CDR2 from the germline V gene are SGHRS and YFSETQ. J lost 7 bases, V lost 0 bases, and 3 bases had no gene match. The CDR3 has 14 amino acids.

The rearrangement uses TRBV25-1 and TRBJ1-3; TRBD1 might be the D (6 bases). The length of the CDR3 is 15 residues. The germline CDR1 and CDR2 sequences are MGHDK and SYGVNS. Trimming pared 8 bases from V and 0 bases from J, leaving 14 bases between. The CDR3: CASSTSTGSGNTIYF. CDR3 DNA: TGTGCCAGCTCCACCTCGACAGGCTCTGGAAACACCATATATTTT.